Ten or more counts support the clone carrying this TCR beta chain. The data are from a study of T cells in Graves' hyperthyroidism and ophthalmopathy. Study-wide background: The blood sample was taken at first diagnosis, before treatment began.

The CDR3 regions of TCR beta were amplified from RNA transcripts. First-round RT-PCR targeting the TCR CDR3 was performed with the HTBI primer set. TCRdb ran MiXCR on the multiplex PCR reads and lists one entry per CDR3 protein. The data show roughly 380,000 distinct CDR3 sequences, roughly 13% seen once. The germline CDR1 and CDR2 sequences are DFQATT and SNEGSKA (reference sequence). Trimming cost V 3 bases and J 2 bases; bases outside gene matches: 6. The CDR3 runs to 14 residues. This clonotype was sampled from an older woman with Graves' hyperthyroidism. The sample consisted of blood. The chain uses TRBV20-1 and TRBJ2-7; 8 nucleotides align to TRBD2. The CDR3 DNA sequence: TGCAGTGCTAGTCGTACTAGCGGTACCTACGAGCAGTACTTC. It is translated as CSASRTSGTYEQYF.